These 9 T cell receptor beta chains were all obtained from the same sample, sequenced in a study of cytomegalovirus exposure and HLA in healthy donors. Both 60 Vbeta primers and 13 Jbeta primers went into the PCR. Here immunoSEQ multiplex PCR was the method, and the copy in TCRdb shows in-frame clones only, minus some. The sample includes some 130,000 clones. The sequencing sample was made of PBMCs. These receptor sequences come from a man between 18 and 35 years old in good health and CMV-seronegative.

This chain links TRBV5-6 with TRBJ2-7, with 12 bases matching TRBD2. Unmatched junction bases numbered 9, after V lost 2 bases and J lost 0 bases. The CDR3 length is 18 residues. Germline assignment: CDR1 SGHDT and CDR2 YYEEEE. CDR3 nucleotide sequence: TGTGCCAGCAGCTTCAGAACTAGCGGGGGGTCCGCCTCCTACGAGCAGTACTTC. It is translated as CASSFRTSGGSASYEQYF.

The J gene is TRBJ2-7, the V gene TRBV11-2, with 9 nucleotides matching TRBD1. In germline, CDR1 is SGHAT, CDR2 FQNNGV. The CDR3 is made up of 16 amino acids. J gave up 6 bases and V 1 base, and 10 bases lay outside the gene matches. CDR3 nucleotide sequence: TGTGCCAGCAGCTTAGCGACAGGGGGTCGCTCTTCCGAGCAGTACTTC. This gives the protein CASSLATGGRSSEQYF.

V gene TRBV7-3 combines with J gene TRBJ2-3; no clear D. Germline CDR1 SGHTA, CDR2 FQGTGA. V lost 5 bases, J lost 6 bases, and 12 bases lay in between. The CDR3 is made up of 13 amino acids. The CDR3 DNA reads as TGTGCCAGCAGCACACGGCCGCGGGATACGCAGTATTTT. Translation gives CASSTRPRDTQYF. Combining the CDR3 with reference TRBV7-3 and TRBJ2-3 gives the whole variable domain GAGVSQTPSNKVTEKGKYVELRCDPISGHTALYWYRQSLGQGPEFLIYFQGTGAADDSGLPNDRFFAVRPEGSVSTLKIQRTERGDSAVYLCASSTRPRDTQYFGPGTRLTVL.

The gene calls are TRBV30 and TRBJ1-2; 7 bases are a match to TRBD1. The CDR3 is 12 residues long. Germline CDR1 and CDR2: GTSNPN and SVGIG (reference sequence). J was trimmed by 8 bases and V by 3 bases; bases with no gene match: 6. The CDR3: CAWRTGFEGYTF. CDR3 coding DNA: TGTGCCTGGAGGACAGGGTTCGAGGGCTACACCTTC.

CDR3 nucleotide sequence: TGTGCCAGCGGGCTCGGGACAGGGGTGGGAGAGCAGTACTTC. Amino acids: CASGLGTGVGEQYF. V and J are TRBV4-2 and TRBJ2-7, with 10 nucleotides matching TRBD1. The J segment lost 7 bases and the V segment lost 8 bases, leaving 11 bases of the junction unmatched. The CDR3 runs 14 residues. CDR1 is LGHNA, CDR2 YNFKEQ, per germline.

The CDR3: CASSSPRTGGIQPQHF. The CDR3, as DNA: TGTGCCAGTAGTAGCCCCAGGACAGGGGGCATTCAGCCCCAGCATTTT. This chain joins TRBV19 and TRBJ1-5, with TRBD1 matching over 11 bases. The J segment lost 6 bases and the V segment lost 4 bases, leaving 8 bases of the junction unmatched. Germline assignment: CDR1 LNHDA and CDR2 SQIVND (reference sequence). The CDR3 covers 16 residues. Full variable domain (rest looked up from reference TRBV19 and TRBJ1-5): DGGITQSPKYLFRKEGQNVTLSCEQNLNHDAMYWYRQDPGQGLRLIYYSQIVNDFQKGDIAEGYSVSREKKESFPLTVTSAQKNPTAFYLCASSSPRTGGIQPQHFGDGTRLSIL.

The chain links TRBV2 to TRBJ2-5, with D possibly being TRBD1 (6 bases). The J call is uncertain, as TRBJ2-7 better fits the DNA end. The CDR3 is made up of 14 amino acids. Looked up from germline, CDR1 is SNHLY and CDR2 is FYNNEI. In nucleotides, the CDR3 is TGTGCCAGCAGTGCAGTGATAGCAGGGGACGAGCAGTACTTC. It is translated as CASSAVIAGDEQYF.

The chain couples TRBV7-3 to TRBJ1-1; tentatively, D is TRBD1 (6 bases). Germline V CDR1 and CDR2: SGHTA, FQGTGA. This CDR3 is 13 amino acids long. Trimming took off 5 bases at V and 6 bases at J, with 13 bases between the two ends. CDR3 nucleotide sequence: TGTGCCAGCAGCCAACTACAGGGATCTGAAGCTTTCTTT. It specifies CASSQLQGSEAFF.

J is TRBJ2-1 and V is TRBV19; D gene ambiguous. The germline V and J ends were trimmed by 0 bases and 0 bases, with 12 bases remaining between them. Looked up from germline, CDR1 is LNHDA and CDR2 is SQIVND (reference sequence). The CDR3 extends over 17 amino acids. The chain's CDR3 is CASSIEPGGASYNEQFF. In DNA form, the CDR3 reads TGTGCCAGTAGTATAGAGCCAGGTGGCGCCTCCTACAATGAGCAGTTCTTC.